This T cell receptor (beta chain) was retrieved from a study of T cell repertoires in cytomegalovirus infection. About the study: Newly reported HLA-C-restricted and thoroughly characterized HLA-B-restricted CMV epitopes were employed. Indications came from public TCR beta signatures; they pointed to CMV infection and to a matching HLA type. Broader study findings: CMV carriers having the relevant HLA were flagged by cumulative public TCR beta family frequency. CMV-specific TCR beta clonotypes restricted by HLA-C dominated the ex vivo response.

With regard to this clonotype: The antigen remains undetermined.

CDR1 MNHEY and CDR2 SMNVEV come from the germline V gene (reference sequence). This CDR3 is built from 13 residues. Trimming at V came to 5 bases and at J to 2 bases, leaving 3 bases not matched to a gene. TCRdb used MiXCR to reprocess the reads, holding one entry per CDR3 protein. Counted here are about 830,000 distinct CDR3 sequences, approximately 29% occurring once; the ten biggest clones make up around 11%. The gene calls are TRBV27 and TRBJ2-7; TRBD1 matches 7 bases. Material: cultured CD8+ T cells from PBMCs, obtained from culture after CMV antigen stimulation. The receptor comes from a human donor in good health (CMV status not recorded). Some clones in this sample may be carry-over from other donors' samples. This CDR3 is CASSVGQAYEQYF. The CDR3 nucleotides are TGTGCCAGCAGTGTCGGACAGGCCTACGAGCAGTACTTC.